This entry describes one TCR beta chain. The antigen remains undetermined. Germline V gene sequence: CDR1 ENHRY, CDR2 SYGVKD. Deletions cut 6 bases from V and 3 bases from J, with 7 bases between. This CDR3 has 12 amino acids. This entry belongs to a study of T-cell memory formation after mild COVID-19. As for the study in general: In these data, TCR clusters were largely donor specific.

A 5'RACE reaction primed in the constant segment made cDNA libraries of TCR alpha and TCR beta, and these carried sample barcodes and UMIs. TCRdb recomputed calls from the 5' RACE reads with MiXCR, one row per CDR3 protein. The table shows around 150,000 distinct CDR3 sequences, with about 14% occurring only once. Broader study findings: CD8+ contracting clones occupied EMRA, while CD4+ ones occupied mainly CM and EM. Some clones that responded turned up in pre-infection memory, which suggests that cross-reactive memory joined in.

The TCR sequence derives from an adult woman who had mild COVID-19 (a few samples of this study predate the infection). Cell type and time point are not known. What was sequenced was PBMCs or a T cell subset sorted from them (not recorded which). This rearrangement joins TRBV10-3 to TRBJ2-3, with D unclear. CDR3 in amino acids: CAIRTETDTQYF. DNA for the CDR3: TGTGCCATCAGGACCGAGACAGATACGCAGTATTTT.